This T cell receptor (beta chain) originates from a study of shared clonotypes between healthy human individuals. Using immunoSEQ multiplex PCR, the repertoire was profiled, and TCRdb retains in-frame clones only, with some absent. The sample consists of over a million clones, about 98.5% of them appearing once. After removal of 4 bases from V and 2 bases from J, the junction contained 9 bases not matched to a gene. CDR3 length: 16 amino acids. Germline V gene sequence: CDR1 MNHEY, CDR2 SVGAGI. The material sequenced was naive CD4+ T cells sorted from blood. The subset is: CD45RA+ positively selected. This TCR came from a man aged 30 to 39 in good health. The gene calls are TRBV6-5 and TRBJ2-5; TRBD2 matches at 8 bases. CDR3: CASSSWTSFFQETQYF. The CDR3 coding sequence is TGTGCCAGCAGTTCCTGGACTAGCTTCTTTCAAGAGACCCAGTACTTC.